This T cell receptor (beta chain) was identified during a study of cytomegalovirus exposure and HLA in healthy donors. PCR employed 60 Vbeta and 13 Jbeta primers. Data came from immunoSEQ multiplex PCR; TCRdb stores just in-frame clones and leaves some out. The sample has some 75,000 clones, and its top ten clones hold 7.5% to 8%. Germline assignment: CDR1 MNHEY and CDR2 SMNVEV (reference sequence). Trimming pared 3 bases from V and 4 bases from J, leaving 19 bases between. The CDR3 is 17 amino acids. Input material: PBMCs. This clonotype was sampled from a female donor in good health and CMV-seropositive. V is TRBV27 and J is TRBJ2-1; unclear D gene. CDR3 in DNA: TGTGCCAGCAGTTTGTCGGTTCTTTCTCTCGGGTACAATGAGCAGTTCTTC. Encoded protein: CASSLSVLSLGYNEQFF.